The clone carrying this T cell receptor (beta chain) has just a few counts. Its matching antigen is unknown. Other nucleotide sequences in the sample specify the same CDR3. These data originate in a study of beta chain features in type 1 diabetes. At the level of the study: Sorted cells examined across all samples numbered 107,917,701. Study results and limitations: cDNA-based sequencing might over-represent cells highly expressing TCR. The naive, central memory and Treg TCRB repertoires showed an apparent similarity that was greater among patients than among healthy donors. Researchers report that Type 1 diabetes patients had moderately but significantly shorter TCRB CDR3s across all four CD4+ subsets. Patients with type 1 diabetes carried fewer insertions and had more deletions at their VDJ junctions.

Investigators reverse transcribed all isolated RNA, so they sequenced expressed TCRB transcripts. The data were produced by immunoSEQ multiplex PCR, yet TCRdb's version contains in-frame clones alone and is incomplete. The table has 500,000 to 800,000 clones, approximately 13% seen once. The CDR3 is 15 residues long. The germline V gene encodes CDR1 SGHRS and CDR2 YFSETQ. V lost 3 bases to trimming and J lost 0 bases, with 7 bases between them. Material: naive CD4+ T cells from blood. The chain uses TRBV5-1 and TRBJ2-6; D may be TRBD1 (5 bases). The TCR sequence derives from a man aged 25-45 years with type 1 diabetes. The chain's CDR3 is CASSSQGSGANVLTF. Written as DNA, the CDR3 is TGCGCCAGCAGCTCCCAGGGCTCTGGGGCCAACGTCCTGACTTTC.